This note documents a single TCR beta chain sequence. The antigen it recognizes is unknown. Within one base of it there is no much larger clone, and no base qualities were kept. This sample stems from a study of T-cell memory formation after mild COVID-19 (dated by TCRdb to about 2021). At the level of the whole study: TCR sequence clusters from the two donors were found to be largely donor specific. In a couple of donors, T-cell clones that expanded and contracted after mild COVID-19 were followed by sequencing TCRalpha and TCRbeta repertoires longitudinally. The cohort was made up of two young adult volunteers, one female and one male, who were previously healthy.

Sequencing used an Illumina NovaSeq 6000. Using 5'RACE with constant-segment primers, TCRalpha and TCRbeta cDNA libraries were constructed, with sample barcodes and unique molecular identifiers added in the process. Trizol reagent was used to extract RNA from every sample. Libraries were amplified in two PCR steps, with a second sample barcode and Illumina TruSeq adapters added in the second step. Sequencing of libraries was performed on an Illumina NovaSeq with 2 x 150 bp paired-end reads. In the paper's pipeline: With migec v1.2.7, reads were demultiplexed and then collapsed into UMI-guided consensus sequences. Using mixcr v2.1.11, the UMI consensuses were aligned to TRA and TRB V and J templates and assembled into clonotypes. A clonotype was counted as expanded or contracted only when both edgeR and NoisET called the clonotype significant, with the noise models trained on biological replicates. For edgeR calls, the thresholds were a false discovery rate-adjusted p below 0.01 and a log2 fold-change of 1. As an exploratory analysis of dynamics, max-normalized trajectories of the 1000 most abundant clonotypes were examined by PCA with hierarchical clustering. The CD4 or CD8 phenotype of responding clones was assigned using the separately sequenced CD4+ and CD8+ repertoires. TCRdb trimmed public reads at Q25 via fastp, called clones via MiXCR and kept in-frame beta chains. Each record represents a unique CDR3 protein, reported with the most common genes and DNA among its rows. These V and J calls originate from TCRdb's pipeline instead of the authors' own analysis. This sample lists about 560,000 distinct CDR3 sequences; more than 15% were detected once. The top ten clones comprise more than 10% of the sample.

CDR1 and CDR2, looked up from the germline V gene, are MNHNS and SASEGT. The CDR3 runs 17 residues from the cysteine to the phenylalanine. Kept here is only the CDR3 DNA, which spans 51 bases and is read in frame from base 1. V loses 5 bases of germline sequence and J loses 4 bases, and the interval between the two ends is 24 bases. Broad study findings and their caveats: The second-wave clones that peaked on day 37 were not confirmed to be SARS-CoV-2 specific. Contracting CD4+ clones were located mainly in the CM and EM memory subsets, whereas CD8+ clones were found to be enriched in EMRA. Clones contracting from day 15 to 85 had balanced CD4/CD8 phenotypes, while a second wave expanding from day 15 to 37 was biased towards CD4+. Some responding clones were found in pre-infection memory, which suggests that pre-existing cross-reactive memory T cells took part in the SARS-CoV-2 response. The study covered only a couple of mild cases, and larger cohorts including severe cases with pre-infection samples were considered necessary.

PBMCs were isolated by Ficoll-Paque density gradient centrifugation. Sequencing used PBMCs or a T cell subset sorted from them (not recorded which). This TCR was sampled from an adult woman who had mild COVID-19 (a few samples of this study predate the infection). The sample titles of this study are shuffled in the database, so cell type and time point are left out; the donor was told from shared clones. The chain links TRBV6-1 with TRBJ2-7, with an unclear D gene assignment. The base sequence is TGTGCCAGCAGTAAAATTCGTCGGGCCGGAGATTATTACGAGCAGTACTTC. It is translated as CASSKIRRAGDYYEQYF.